Sequencing of this TCR beta chain was carried out in a study of blood T cell repertoires in COVID-19. Study-wide background: Researchers got acute and convalescent COVID-19 samples from the United States, Italy and Spain. T cells, B-cell-depleted T cells, or PBMCs provided the cDNA or gDNA that served as material.

The CDR3 has 11 residues. V lost 4 bases and J 9 bases, leaving 8 bases between the germline ends. Germline CDR1 reads SGHNT; CDR2 reads YYREEE (reference sequence). As originally analysed: From reference gene primer amplification, estimates of nucleated cell counts were derived. Profiling relied on immunoSEQ multiplex PCR, and the TCRdb table lists in-frame clones only, not all of them. The DNA gave D and trimming, while V, J and clone size come from that table. Of more than 120,000 clones in the sample, more than 70% were seen once. The sample taken for sequencing was peripheral blood. This chain uses TRBV5-4 with TRBJ2-1, with D maybe TRBD2 (6 bases). The sequence derives from a human donor in a cohort sampled during active COVID-19. CDR3 sequence (DNA): TGTGCCAGCAGCAACGGGGGTGAGCAGTTCTTC. Its protein is CASSNGGEQFF.